The T cell receptor beta chain under discussion was sequenced for a study of metastatic and nonmetastatic thyroid tumors. Study conclusions and caveats: Reported TCR beta diversity, measured in blood and tumor, was significantly higher for malignant thyroid tumors than for benign nodules.

This clone was seen repeatedly, ten times or more. Its antigen is unidentified. TCRdb re-called clones via MiXCR from the PCR reads. This table holds 20,000 to 25,000 clones, more than 15% found once. Trimming removed 5 bases from V and 1 base from J; junction bases left unmatched: 18. Germline loops: CDR1 SGHVS, CDR2 FNYEAQ. CDR3 length equals 19 residues. Patients had received no treatment of any kind before thyroid surgery. The TCR was taken from a female donor with papillary thyroid cancer or a benign thyroid nodule (not recorded which). Some clones in this sample may be carry-over from other donors' samples. The rearrangement joins TRBV7-6 to TRBJ2-7; 9 bases line up with TRBD1. The material sequenced was blood. The CDR3 loop reads CASSMARPPGQGPSYEQYF. CDR3 nucleotide sequence: TGTGCCAGCAGCATGGCTCGACCACCGGGACAGGGACCTTCCTACGAGCAGTACTTC.